Below, 14 T cell receptor beta chains from the same sample are listed, as sequenced in a study of blood T cell repertoires in COVID-19. Method: immunoSEQ multiplex PCR; TCRdb's copy keeps in-frame clones and lacks some. The sample lists fewer than 25,000 clones; more than 85% were seen once. The sequencing sample was made of peripheral blood. Receptors originate from an older man with active COVID-19.

The chain joins TRBV9 to TRBJ1-5; D is undetermined. With 0 bases removed from V and 6 bases from J, the gap between germline ends came to 7 bases. The V gene's germline CDR1 is SGDLS and CDR2 YYNGEE. CDR3 length equals 13 residues. CDR3 sequence: CASSVEGGQPQHF. The CDR3 DNA follows: TGTGCCAGCAGCGTAGAAGGAGGTCAGCCCCAGCATTTT.

The CDR3 nucleotides are TGTGCCAGCAGCAACATAGACAGGGGAAGCGCGGAAAAACTGTTTTTT. This sequence encodes CASSNIDRGSAEKLFF. J is TRBJ1-4 and V is TRBV28; 8 positions match TRBD1. Germline V gene sequence: CDR1 MDHEN, CDR2 SYDVKM. CDR3 length: 16 residues. V lost 6 bases to trimming and J lost 8 bases; unmatched junction nucleotides: 14.

The genes are TRBV5-5 and TRBJ1-1; 7 positions match TRBD1. With 4 bases clipped from V and 1 base from J, the junction kept 4 bases outside the gene matches. Per germline, CDR1 SGHKS and CDR2 YYEKEE (reference sequence). The CDR3 is 14 amino acids. The CDR3 loop reads CASSRGQPNTEAFF. In DNA form, the CDR3 reads TGTGCCAGCAGCCGGGGACAGCCGAACACTGAAGCTTTCTTT.

V and J are TRBV3-1 (or the pseudogene TRBV3-2) and TRBJ1-2; 7 bases are a match to TRBD1. The CDR3 is 14 amino acids. Trimming took 3 bases from V and 6 from J; bases not matched to a gene: 7. Germline CDR1 and CDR2: LGHDT and YNNKEL (reference sequence). CDR3 sequence (DNA): TGTGCCAGCAGCCATATGGACAGGTCTGATGGCTACACCTTC. Translation: CASSHMDRSDGYTF.

Comments on this clone: Other DNA sequences in the same sample also yield this CDR3. J is TRBJ1-1 and V is TRBV4-3; 8 bases fit TRBD1. V was clipped by 1 base and J by 0 bases; unmatched bases: 1. Germline assignment: CDR1 LGHNA and CDR2 YSLEER. This CDR3 spans 15 amino acids. The CDR3 bases are TGCGCCAGCAGCCAAGGACAGGGGCTGAACACTGAAGCTTTCTTT. Residues: CASSQGQGLNTEAFF.

This chain connects TRBV11-2 to TRBJ1-2; no clear D gene. V was clipped by 1 base and J by 6 bases, with 6 bases between them. Germline V gene sequence: CDR1 SGHAT, CDR2 FQNNGV. This CDR3 has 12 amino acids. The CDR3 bases are TGTGCCAGCAGCTTAGGGCGGGATGGCTACACCTTC. This translates into CASSLGRDGYTF.

The J gene is TRBJ2-4, the V gene TRBV21-1; the table's D call TRBD1 went unverified against the DNA. TRBV21-1 is listed as a pseudogene. This CDR3 contains 19 residues. The CDR3 loop reads CASSKCRDRESRSKNIQYF. The CDR3 nucleotides read TGTGCCAGCAGCAAGTGTCGGGACAGGGAATCTCGTTCCAAAAACATTCAGTACTTC.

This sequence joins TRBV7-8 and TRBJ2-5, with D perhaps matching TRBD2 (5 bases). Trimming pared 1 base from V and 2 bases from J, leaving 8 bases between. The CDR3 length is 14 residues. Germline loops: CDR1 SGHVS, CDR2 FQNEAQ. The CDR3 nucleotides are TGTGCCAGCAGCTTAGGGACTGCTCAAGAGACCCAGTACTTC. Its translation is CASSLGTAQETQYF.

Only a few counts were recorded for this clone. The chain joins TRBV19 to TRBJ2-7, with 8 bases identical to TRBD2. With V trimmed by 6 bases and J by 4 bases, 5 bases remained unmatched. This CDR3 is built from 13 residues. Germline lookup yields CDR1 LNHDA and CDR2 SQIVND (reference sequence). The CDR3 is CASSSGGGYEQYF. The CDR3 nucleotides are TGTGCCAGTAGCTCCGGGGGGGGTTACGAGCAGTACTTC.

This clone has a single count. The V gene is TRBV28, the J gene TRBJ2-7, with a possible D match to TRBD1 (6 bases). V shed 3 bases and J shed 4 bases, with 10 bases lying between them. This CDR3 spans 13 amino acids. Germline CDR1 and CDR2: MDHEN and SYDVKM. In nucleotides, the CDR3 is TGTGCCAGCAGTTTCACAGGGTTGTACGAGCAGTACTTC. Protein product: CASSFTGLYEQYF.

This chain connects TRBV6-5 to TRBJ1-1; TRBD1 might be the D (5 bases). V shed 4 bases and J shed 3 bases, with 15 bases lying between them. Germline values: CDR1 MNHEY, CDR2 SVGAGI. The CDR3 runs 15 residues. CDR3 in DNA: TGTGCCAGCAGTTTAGGACAATACCGGCACACTGAAGCTTTCTTT. It specifies CASSLGQYRHTEAFF.

V is TRBV5-6 and J is TRBJ2-3; a possible D gene is TRBD2 (6 bases). This CDR3 comprises 14 residues. Trimming removed 4 bases from V and 4 bases from J, with 13 bases in between. Germline CDR1 reads SGHDT; CDR2 reads YYEEEE. CDR3 region: CASSGGSLADTQYF. For the CDR3, the DNA is TGTGCCAGCAGCGGAGGGTCGCTGGCAGATACGCAGTATTTT.

The chain couples TRBV28 to TRBJ1-2, with D possibly being TRBD1 (6 bases). The CDR3 is 13 residues long. CDR1 is MDHEN and CDR2 is SYDVKM in the germline V gene. Trimming cost V 4 bases and J 8 bases, with 14 bases left between them. The CDR3 sequence: CASSSSGAGGYTF. The CDR3 bases are TGTGCCAGCAGTTCATCAGGGGCCGGCGGCTACACCTTC.

The V and J genes are TRBV5-1 and TRBJ2-3; D gene uncertain. Germline V gene sequence: CDR1 SGHRS, CDR2 YFSETQ. V was cut by 0 bases and J by 4 bases, with 6 bases left in between. This CDR3 comprises 13 residues. CDR3 nucleotides: TGCGCCAGCAGCTTGGACGAGTCAGATACGCAGTATTTT. It encodes CASSLDESDTQYF. The full variable domain, rest sourced from reference TRBV5-1 and TRBJ2-3, is KAGVTQTPRYLIKTRGQQVTLSCSPISGHRSVSWYQQTPGQGLQFLFEYFSETQRNKGNFPGRFSGRQFSNSRSEMNVSTLELGDSALYLCASSLDESDTQYFGPGTRLTVL.